These T cell receptor beta chains were read from a single sample in a study of control samples from healthy donors and cancer patients. TCRdb's table, derived via immunoSEQ multiplex PCR, lists solely in-frame clones and lacks some. The repertoire consists of 89,000 or so clones, with around 87% occurring once and the leading ten covering around 20%. Sequencing was carried out using blood. The receptors originated from a man in his fifties or sixties in good health. The CDR3 runs from the conserved cysteine through the conserved F or W. A D gene is named only where the DNA matches it firmly. The size field is filled for only some rows; it gives once, few, many or a size class.

d_call clone_size j_call v_call cdr3_aa cdr3_nt
TRBD2 . TRBJ2-3 TRBV6-5 CASSYSSLADTDTQYF TGTGCCAGCAGTTACTCGTCCCTAGCGGACACAGATACGCAGTATTTT
. . TRBJ1-5 TRBV19 CASSVNLQQNQPQHF TGTGCCAGTAGTGTAAACCTACAGCAAAATCAGCCCCAGCATTTT
. . TRBJ2-7 TRBV14 CASSQIGGTYYEQYF TGTGCCAGCAGCCAAATTGGGGGGACTTACTACGAGCAGTACTTC
. . TRBJ1-1 TRBV5-1 CASSLDVNTEAFF TGCGCCAGCAGCCTGGACGTAAACACTGAAGCTTTCTTT
. . TRBJ1-4 TRBV6-6 CASSTSRNEKLFF TGTGCCAGCAGCACCTCACGGAATGAAAAACTGTTTTTT
TRBD2 few TRBJ2-2 TRBV27 CASSLASGATGELFF TGTGCCAGCAGTTTAGCTAGCGGGGCCACCGGGGAGCTGTTTTTT
. . TRBJ1-5 TRBV25-1 CASTGGYGNQPQHF TGTGCCAGCACGGGGGGCTATGGCAATCAGCCCCAGCATTTT
. . TRBJ1-5 TRBV12-5 CASGLLEPPGPQHF TGTGCTAGTGGTTTGTTAGAGCCACCTGGGCCCCAGCATTTT
. . TRBJ1-4 TRBV25-1 CASSGASGVANEKLFF TGTGCCAGCAGTGGCGCATCAGGGGTTGCTAATGAAAAACTGTTTTTT
. . TRBJ2-2 TRBV27 CASSFGRQGTGELFF TGTGCCAGCAGTTTTGGTCGGCAGGGAACCGGGGAGCTGTTTTTT
TRBD2 . TRBJ2-3 TRBV24-1 CATSDASGGHATQYF TGTGCCACCAGTGATGCTTCGGGGGGGCACGCTACGCAGTATTTT
TRBD1 . TRBJ1-4 TRBV24-1 CATSDLVGTEDNEKLFF TGTGCCACCAGTGATTTAGTGGGGACAGAAGATAATGAAAAACTGTTTTTT
. . TRBJ2-1 TRBV6-4 CASSALDGNEQFF TGTGCCAGCAGTGCGCTAGATGGGAATGAGCAGTTCTTC
. . TRBJ2-3 TRBV4-3 CASQPRGDRTDTQYF TGCGCCAGCCAACCAAGGGGGGACCGCACAGATACGCAGTATTTT